This TCR beta chain was recovered during a study of blood T cell repertoires in COVID-19. Overall study: The United States, Italy and Spain were the sources of the acute and convalescent COVID-19 samples. PBMCs, B-cell-depleted T cells, or T cells provided the cDNA or gDNA that made up the material.

The CDR3 has 15 amino acids. V shed 7 bases and J shed 0 bases, with 11 bases lying between them. Germline V CDR1 and CDR2: KGHDR, SFDVKD. As originally analysed: By means of reference gene primer amplification, nucleated cell counts were estimated. TCRdb's table, derived via immunoSEQ multiplex PCR, lists solely in-frame clones and lacks some. V, J and clone size are those of that table, while D and trimming were read from the DNA. The table has some 170,000 clones, around four fifths seen once. Sequenced: peripheral blood. This rearrangement joins TRBV24-1 to TRBJ2-2, with D possibly TRBD2 on 6 matching bases. The receptor was isolated from an elderly woman with active or convalescent COVID-19. DNA for the CDR3: TGTGCCACCAGCCGCGGGGACTCGAACACCGGGGAGCTGTTTTTT. Its protein is CATSRGDSNTGELFF.